Described below is a single T cell receptor (beta chain) sequence and its context. As yet, its antigen is unknown. This record comes from a study of T cell repertoires in cytomegalovirus infection. Study in general: In the study, CMV epitopes included recently identified HLA-C-restricted and well-studied HLA-B-restricted ones. It can be stated that public TCR beta signatures indicated CMV infection as well as a matching HLA type. Study observations and caveats: What dominated the ex vivo response were HLA-C-restricted CMV-specific TCR beta clonotypes. Public TCR beta family frequency separated CMV-and-HLA carriers, including in an independent cohort.

A single record per CDR3 protein comes from TCRdb applying MiXCR to the reads. Among roughly 800,000 distinct CDR3 sequences listed, 25% to 30% were seen once. Germline lookup yields CDR1 LGHNT and CDR2 FRNRAP. The CDR3 has 14 residues. Germline trimming cut 5 bases from V and 8 bases from J; bases unmatched to any gene: 7. This clonotype originated in a human donor in good health (CMV status not recorded). Some clones in this sample may be carry-over from other donors' samples. The rearrangement joins TRBV12-5 to TRBJ2-1; 9 bases are shared with TRBD2. The sequencing used cultured CD8+ T cells from PBMCs, collected from culture after CMV antigen stimulation. The CDR3 DNA sequence: TGTGCTAGTGGTACCCCTGTAGCGGGGGATGAGCAGTTCTTC. Translated: CASGTPVAGDEQFF.